The entry below describes one T cell receptor (beta chain). The CDR3 covers 17 residues. Germline V gene lookup returns CDR1 SGHRS and CDR2 YFSETQ. V lost 4 bases and J lost 2; bases outside the gene matches: 9. Method: immunoSEQ multiplex PCR; TCRdb's copy keeps in-frame clones and lacks some. The sample comprises 90,000 to 130,000 clones, roughly 88% of which are singletons, and 0.83% rests with the top ten. The sample comes from a study of blood T cell repertoires in COVID-19. Whole-study context: Both acute and convalescent COVID-19 samples were obtained from the United States, Italy and Spain.

The source material was peripheral blood. The V and J genes are TRBV5-1 and TRBJ2-3, with 11 bases lining up with TRBD2. The TCR was taken from a woman aged 70-85 years with acute or convalescent COVID-19. This CDR3 reads CASSHSPSGRNTDTQYF. CDR3 DNA sequence: TGCGCCAGCAGCCATTCCCCTAGCGGGAGGAACACAGATACGCAGTATTTT.